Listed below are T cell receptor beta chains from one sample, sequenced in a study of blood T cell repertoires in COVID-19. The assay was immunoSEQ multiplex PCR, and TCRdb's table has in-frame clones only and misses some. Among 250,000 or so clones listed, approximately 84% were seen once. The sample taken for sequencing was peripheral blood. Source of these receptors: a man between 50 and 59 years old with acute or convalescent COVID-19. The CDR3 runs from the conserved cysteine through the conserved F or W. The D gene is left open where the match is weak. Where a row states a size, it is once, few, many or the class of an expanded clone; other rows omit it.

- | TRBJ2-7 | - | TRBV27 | TGTGCCAGCAGTCACCTATGGGGGGAGGTTCGGAACGAGCAGTACTTC | CASSHLWGEVRNEQYF
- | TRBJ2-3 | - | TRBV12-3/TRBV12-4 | TGTGCCAGCAGCCAGACAGATACGCAGTATTTT | CASSQTDTQYF
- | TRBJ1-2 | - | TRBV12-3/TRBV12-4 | TGTGCCAGCAGTCCGGACTATGGCTACACCTTC | CASSPDYGYTF
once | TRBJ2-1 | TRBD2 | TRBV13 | TGTGCCAGCAGCCCGGGGGGAATCCTAGCGGGGCGCACGGGGCAGTTCTTC | CASSPGGILAGRTGQFF
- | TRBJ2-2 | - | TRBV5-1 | TGCGCCAGCACCGAACGGCAGGGAAAGAGCGGGGAGCTGTTTTTT | CASTERQGKSGELFF
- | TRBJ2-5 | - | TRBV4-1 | TGCGCCAGCAGCCAAGATACGGGAAAAGAGACCCAGTACTTC | CASSQDTGKETQYF
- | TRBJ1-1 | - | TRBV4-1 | TGCGCCAGCAGCCAAGTGGACTTGGGCTTAACTGAAGCTTTCTTT | CASSQVDLGLTEAFF
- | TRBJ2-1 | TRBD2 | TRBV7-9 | TGTGCCAGCAGCTTACCTAGCGGGGGGGAATACAATGAGCAGTTCTTC | CASSLPSGGEYNEQFF
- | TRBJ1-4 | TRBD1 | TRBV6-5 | TGTGCCAGCAGCTCCATGACAGGGTTGGGGGAAAAACTGTTTTTT | CASSSMTGLGEKLFF
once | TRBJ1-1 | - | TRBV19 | TGTGCCAGTAGTATAGGGGGACATATGAACACTGAAGCTTTCTTT | CASSIGGHMNTEAFF
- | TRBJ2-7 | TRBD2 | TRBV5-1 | TGCGCCAGCAGCTCCTGGGAGGCTAGCGGGAGCCCCAACGAGCAGTACTTC | CASSSWEASGSPNEQYF
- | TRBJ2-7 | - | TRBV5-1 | TGCGCCAGCAGCCCTGGAAGGGGGGGAACCTACGAGCAGTACTTC | CASSPGRGGTYEQYF
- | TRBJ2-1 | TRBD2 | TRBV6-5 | TGTGCCAGCAGTTACGGGCGGGAGTACCACAATGAGCAGTTCTTC | CASSYGREYHNEQFF
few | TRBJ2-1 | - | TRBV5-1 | TGCGCCAGCAGCTTGAACGGCGGTTTTTCCTACAATGAGCAGTTCTTC | CASSLNGGFSYNEQFF
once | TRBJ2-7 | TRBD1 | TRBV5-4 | TGTGCCAGCAGCCGGGACAGGGGATCCTACGAGCAGTACTTC | CASSRDRGSYEQYF
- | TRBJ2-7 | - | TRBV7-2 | TGTGCCAGCAGCTTTACTAGTCGGGACATCCAGTTCTCCTACGAGCAGTACTTC | CASSFTSRDIQFSYEQYF
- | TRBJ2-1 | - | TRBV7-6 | TGTGCCAGCAGCCCCGGAGGCAGGGGTCTCAATGAGCAGTTCTTC | CASSPGGRGLNEQFF
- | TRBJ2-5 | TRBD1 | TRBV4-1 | TGCGCCAGCAGCCAAACAACCGGGACAGGGGCTAAGACCCAGTACTTC | CASSQTTGTGAKTQYF
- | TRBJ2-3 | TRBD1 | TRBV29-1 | TGCAGCGTTTCCAGGGGGCTTACAGATACGCAGTATTTT | CSVSRGLTDTQYF
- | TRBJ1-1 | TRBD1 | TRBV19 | TGTGCCAGTAGTAGCCCCAACAGGGGGCGCAACACTGAAGCTTTCTTT | CASSSPNRGRNTEAFF
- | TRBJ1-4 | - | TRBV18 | TGTGCCAGCTCACCAGCGATCAGCCTTCGAATGGAGGCTAATGAAAAACTGTTTTTT | CASSPAISLRMEANEKLFF
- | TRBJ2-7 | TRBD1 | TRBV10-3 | TGTGCCATCAGTAGATCCGGGACAGGGGACACCTACGAGCAGTACTTC | CAISRSGTGDTYEQYF
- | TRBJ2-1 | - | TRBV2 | TGTGCCAGCGGGAGCTCCTACAATGAGCAGTTCTTC | CASGSSYNEQFF
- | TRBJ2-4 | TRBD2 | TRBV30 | TGTGCCTGGAGCTGGTCTAGCGGGGGGTCAAACAAAAACATTCAGTACTTC | CAWSWSSGGSNKNIQYF
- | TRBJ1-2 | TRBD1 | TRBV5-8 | TGTGCCAGCAGCTCGACAGGGGGCTTAGGCTACACCTTC | CASSSTGGLGYTF
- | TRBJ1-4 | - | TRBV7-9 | TGTGCCAGCAGTGACAGTAACGAGGATGAAAAACTGTTTTTT | CASSDSNEDEKLFF
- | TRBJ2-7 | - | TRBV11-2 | TGTGCCAGCAGCCCCCGGACGGGGGAGCAGTACTTC | CASSPRTGEQYF
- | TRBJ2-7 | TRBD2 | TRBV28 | TGTGCCAGCAGCTTGCCCACGGGACTAGCGGGAGTCCATTCCTACGAGCAGTACTTC | CASSLPTGLAGVHSYEQYF
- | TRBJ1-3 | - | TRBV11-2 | TGTGCCAGCAGCTTAAAGCCCCCGACAGATTCTGGAAACACCATATATTTT | CASSLKPPTDSGNTIYF
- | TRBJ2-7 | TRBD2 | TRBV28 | TGTGCCAGCAGTCTAGCGGGAAAGGAACACGAGCAGTACTTC | CASSLAGKEHEQYF
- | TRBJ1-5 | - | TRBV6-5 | TGTGCCAGCAGTCCACCAGGTATGAGCAATCAGCCCCAGCATTTT | CASSPPGMSNQPQHF
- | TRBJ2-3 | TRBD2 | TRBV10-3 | TGTGCCTCGCTAGCGGAGAGAGCAGATACGCAGTATTTT | CASLAERADTQYF
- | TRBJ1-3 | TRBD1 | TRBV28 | TGTGCCAGCAGTTCACAGGGGGCTCCTGGAAACACCATATATTTT | CASSSQGAPGNTIYF
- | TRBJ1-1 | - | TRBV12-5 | TGTGCTAGTGCCCTAGACGGGGGATATCGGACTGAAGCTTTCTTT | CASALDGGYRTEAFF
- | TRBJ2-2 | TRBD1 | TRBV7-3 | TGTGCCAGCAGCTTAGGGGCAGGGGGCTCCGGGGAGCTGTTTTTT | CASSLGAGGSGELFF
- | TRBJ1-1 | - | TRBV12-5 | TGTGCTACCTTCGGGGATGAAGCTTTCTTT | CATFGDEAFF
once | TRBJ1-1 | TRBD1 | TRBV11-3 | TGTGCCAGCAGCTTAGGTGACAGGGGTACTGAAGCTTTCTTT | CASSLGDRGTEAFF
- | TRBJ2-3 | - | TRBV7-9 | TGTGCCAGCAGCACCAGACGACAGAGCACAGATACGCAGTATTTT | CASSTRRQSTDTQYF
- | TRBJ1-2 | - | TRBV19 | TGTGCCAGCACAGGGCCAGCTTTTTATGGCTACACCTTC | CASTGPAFYGYTF
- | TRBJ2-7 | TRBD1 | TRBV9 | TGTGCCAGCAGCGTAGGTATCGGGACAGGCCTCCCCCCGGGGCTCTACGAGCAGTACTTC | CASSVGIGTGLPPGLYEQYF
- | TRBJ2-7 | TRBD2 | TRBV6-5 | TGTGCCAGCAGCCTCCTAGCGGGACCTTACGAGCAGTACTTC | CASSLLAGPYEQYF
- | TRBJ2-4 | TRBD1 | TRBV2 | TGTGCCAGCAGCGTATTTCAGGGGGACAAAAACATTCAGTACTTC | CASSVFQGDKNIQYF
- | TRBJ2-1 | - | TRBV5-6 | TGTGCCAGCAGCTTTGACTCGTCCTACAATGAGCAGTTCTTC | CASSFDSSYNEQFF
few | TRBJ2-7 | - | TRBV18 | TGTGCCAGCTCACCACCCACAGTACCCACCTACGAGCAGTACTTC | CASSPPTVPTYEQYF
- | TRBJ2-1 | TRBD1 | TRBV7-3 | TGTGCCAGCAGCTACCTAGGGGGTCGAACAGGGGGAACTGAGCAGTTCTTC | CASSYLGGRTGGTEQFF
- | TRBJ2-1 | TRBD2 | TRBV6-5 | TGTGCCAGCAGTCAAACTAGCGGGTCCGGTGAGCAGTTCTTC | CASSQTSGSGEQFF
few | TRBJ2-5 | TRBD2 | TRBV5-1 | TGCGCCAGCAGCTTGGGAGCGGGATTAGGGGAGACCCAGTACTTC | CASSLGAGLGETQYF
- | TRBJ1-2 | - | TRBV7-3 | TGTGCCAGCAGCTTAGCCACCGGGTTTGGCTACACCTTC | CASSLATGFGYTF